This TCR beta chain was identified during a study of blood T cell repertoires in COVID-19. Study overall: From the United States, Italy and Spain came samples of acute and convalescent COVID-19.

From germline, CDR1 is LNHDA and CDR2 SQIVND (reference sequence). The CDR3 loop spans 15 amino acids. V gave up 4 bases and J gave up 7 bases; unmatched junction bases: 5. Participants were placed into cohorts based on the clinical history they reported. Authors' analysis steps: How many nucleated cells were present was estimated from reference gene primer amplification. Using immunoSEQ multiplex PCR, the repertoire was profiled, and TCRdb retains in-frame clones only, with some absent. For V, J and clone size, that table is used; D and trimming come from the DNA. The sample lists around 500,000 clones, more than 75% occurring once.

The source is a woman aged 40 to 50 who had recovered from COVID-19. The sequenced material came from PBMCs or T cells enriched from blood (not recorded which). V is TRBV19 and J is TRBJ2-5; 14 positions match TRBD2. The CDR3 spells CASSTTSGRAGTQYF. For the CDR3, the DNA is TGTGCCAGTAGTACGACTAGCGGGAGGGCAGGGACCCAGTACTTC.